What follows are 21 T cell receptor beta chains derived from one specimen sequenced in a study of cytomegalovirus exposure and HLA in healthy donors. This PCR relied on a set of 60 Vbeta primers and 13 Jbeta primers. TCRdb's table, derived via immunoSEQ multiplex PCR, lists solely in-frame clones and lacks some. The data contain about 160,000 clones, roughly 80% of them singletons. Sequenced material: PBMCs. Source of these receptors: a man in his late teens or twenties in good health and CMV-seropositive.

J is TRBJ2-3 and V is TRBV6-5; 7 nucleotides line up with TRBD1. This CDR3 comprises 14 residues. Germline-derived CDR1 and CDR2 are MNHEY and SVGAGI. The V and J ends lost 6 bases and 8 bases, in that order; junction bases with no gene match: 11. The CDR3 loop is CASRPTGAVGTQYF. The CDR3 DNA reads as TGTGCCAGCAGACCCACAGGGGCCGTCGGTACGCAGTATTTT.

DNA for the CDR3: TGTGCCAGCAGCTCGGGGACAGGGGACGCCGAGCAGTACTTC. Encoded protein: CASSSGTGDAEQYF. This chain joins TRBV7-9 and TRBJ2-7; 10 positions match TRBD1. V was pared by 4 bases and J by 6 bases, with 6 bases of the junction left unmatched. The germline V gene has CDR1 SEHNR and CDR2 FQNEAQ (reference sequence). The CDR3 loop spans 14 amino acids.

The rearrangement uses TRBV5-1 and TRBJ2-5, with TRBD2 matching over 9 bases. V was clipped by 0 bases and J by 4 bases; unmatched bases: 7. Germline V gene lookup returns CDR1 SGHRS and CDR2 YFSETQ. This CDR3 has 16 residues. The DNA for the CDR3 is TGCGCCAGCAGCTTGGGGATAGCGGGAGTAGGAGAGACCCAGTACTTC. Protein sequence: CASSLGIAGVGETQYF.

The CDR3 DNA reads as TGTGCCAGCAGCTTAGGCAGGGACACCGGGGAGCTGTTTTTT. It yields the protein CASSLGRDTGELFF. V usage is TRBV7-2 and J usage is TRBJ2-2; TRBD1 is a possible D gene (5 bases). Trimming shortened V by 1 base and J by 3 bases, and 6 bases separated the two germline ends. Germline V CDR1 and CDR2: SGHTA, FQGNSA. CDR3 length: 14 amino acids.

This clone was observed a handful of times. V and J are TRBV30 and TRBJ1-2; 9 nucleotides match TRBD1. V lost 5 bases to trimming and J lost 6 bases; unmatched junction nucleotides: 22. The CDR3 covers 18 residues. Germline V gives CDR1 GTSNPN, CDR2 SVGIG (reference sequence). CDR3 region: CAWLFRTGVPAIRHGYTF. The CDR3 DNA follows: TGTGCCTGGTTATTCCGGACAGGGGTACCAGCCATCCGCCATGGCTACACCTTC.

This rearrangement joins TRBV5-4 to TRBJ2-7, with D tentatively TRBD2 (5 bases). Germline V gene data show CDR1 as SGHNT and CDR2 as YYREEE (reference sequence). Trimming took 2 bases from V and 5 from J, leaving 14 bases between them. CDR3 size: 14 residues. The CDR3 coding sequence is TGTGCCAGCAGCTTCGTCGGGGAATCCGACGAGCAGTACTTC. This sequence encodes CASSFVGESDEQYF.

This clone was seen only a few times. The V and J genes are TRBV27 and TRBJ2-2; TRBD2 matches at 11 bases. The CDR3 totals 15 residues. Germline lookup yields CDR1 MNHEY and CDR2 SMNVEV (reference sequence). V shed 5 bases and J 7 bases; nucleotides not matched to a gene: 6. The CDR3 DNA is TGTGCCAGCAGTCAAATAGCGGGGGGGGGCGGGGAGCTGTTTTTT. This translates into CASSQIAGGGGELFF.

This chain joins TRBV19 and TRBJ2-5, with TRBD1 as a possible D gene (7 bases). V lost 6 bases to trimming and J lost 2 bases, with 13 bases between them. This CDR3 contains 14 residues. Germline V gene sequence: CDR1 LNHDA, CDR2 SQIVND (reference sequence). CDR3 nucleotide sequence: TGTGCCAGTAGCTCGACAGGGACTCAAGAGACCCAGTACTTC. Its translation is CASSSTGTQETQYF.

This clone was seen more than once but under ten times. J is TRBJ2-7 and V is TRBV27; no reliable D call. Germline V lookup: CDR1 MNHEY, CDR2 SMNVEV (reference sequence). The germline V and J ends were trimmed by 7 bases and 4 bases, with 20 bases remaining between them. The CDR3 is 15 residues long. CDR3 loop: CASTHLSTLGYEQYF. In DNA form, the CDR3 reads TGTGCCAGCACCCATCTCTCTACTCTCGGGTACGAGCAGTACTTC.

V usage is TRBV7-8 and J usage is TRBJ1-4, with D hard to call. The germline V gene encodes CDR1 SGHVS and CDR2 FQNEAQ. This CDR3 region has 15 residues. The V end lost 2 bases, the J end lost 11 bases, and 18 bases lay between the germline ends. The CDR3 region is CASSLSVEGGGKLFF. The CDR3 DNA is TGTGCCAGCAGCTTAAGCGTTGAGGGAGGAGGGAAACTGTTTTTT.

The chain links TRBV5-8 to TRBJ2-5; TRBD1 matches 8 bases. The J call may be wrong; the DNA end is better matched by TRBJ2-7. CDR1 is SGHTS and CDR2 is YDEGEE in the germline V gene. The CDR3 runs to 13 residues. CDR3 in amino acids: CASNRQGLVEQYF. The CDR3 coding sequence is TGTGCCAGCAACCGACAGGGGTTAGTCGAGCAGTACTTC.

V and J are TRBV30 and TRBJ2-3; 8 bases fit TRBD2. Germline values: CDR1 GTSNPN, CDR2 SVGIG (reference sequence). This CDR3 contains 14 residues. Unmatched junction bases numbered 6, after V lost 3 bases and J lost 4 bases. In nucleotides, the CDR3 is TGTGCCTGGAGAACGGCGGGAGGTGCAGATACGCAGTATTTT. Protein sequence: CAWRTAGGADTQYF. Supplemented by reference TRBV30 and TRBJ2-3, the full variable domain reads SQTIHQWPATLVQPVGSPLSLECTVEGTSNPNLYWYRQAAGRGLQLLFYSVGIGQISSEVPQNLSASRPQDRQFILSSKKLLLSDSGFYLCAWRTAGGADTQYFGPGTRLTVL.

The CDR3 loop reads CASSSRTGVGEKLFF. The CDR3 nucleotides read TGTGCCAGCAGCTCGCGGACAGGTGTGGGAGAAAAACTGTTTTTT. This sequence joins TRBV9 and TRBJ1-4, with TRBD1 identical over 7 bases. V gave up 4 bases and J gave up 8 bases; unmatched junction bases: 11. Germline V gene data show CDR1 as SGDLS and CDR2 as YYNGEE. This CDR3 has 15 residues.

The J gene is TRBJ2-5, the V gene TRBV10-3; 7 bases align to TRBD2. CDR1 and CDR2 (germline): ENHRY, SYGVKD. The CDR3 length is 15 residues. V lost 4 bases, J lost 1 base, and 6 bases stayed unmatched. CDR3 sequence (DNA): TGTGCCATCAGTGGACAGACTAGCACCCAAGAGACCCAGTACTTC. Translation: CAISGQTSTQETQYF.

This clone occurred a few times. In DNA form, the CDR3 reads TGTGCCAGCAGCTCCGAAGCAAATCAGCCCCAGCATTTT. This gives the protein CASSSEANQPQHF. The J gene is TRBJ1-5, the V gene TRBV7-3, with no clear D. V was pared by 4 bases and J by 4 bases, with 8 bases between. Germline V lookup: CDR1 SGHTA, CDR2 FQGTGA. The CDR3 is 13 residues long.

The rearrangement uses TRBV19 and TRBJ2-5; TRBD1 aligns across 9 bases. The CDR3 loop spans 14 amino acids. Trimming removed 9 bases from V and 5 bases from J; junction bases left unmatched: 10. Looked up from germline, CDR1 is LNHDA and CDR2 is SQIVND (reference sequence). The CDR3 nucleotides are TGTGCCAGCCGGACAGGGGCGGTAGGGGAGACCCAGTACTTC. Its translation: CASRTGAVGETQYF.

The chain links TRBV19 to TRBJ2-7; perhaps TRBD1 as D (6 bases). V was pared by 6 bases and J by 0 bases, with 12 bases between. The CDR3 covers 14 residues. The V gene's germline CDR1 is LNHDA and CDR2 SQIVND (reference sequence). CDR3 residues: CASRKQGSSYEQYF. DNA of the CDR3: TGTGCCAGTAGAAAACAGGGCAGCTCCTACGAGCAGTACTTC.

The rearrangement joins TRBV19 to TRBJ1-1; D unresolved. CDR1 and CDR2 (germline): LNHDA, SQIVND (reference sequence). Deletions cut 7 bases from V and 0 bases from J, with 6 bases between. The CDR3 has 12 amino acids. CDR3 region: CASTTVNTEAFF. CDR3 nucleotides: TGTGCCAGTACCACGGTGAACACTGAAGCTTTCTTT.

This chain uses TRBV27 with TRBJ2-7, with unresolved D. V shed 8 bases and J shed 0 bases, with 8 bases lying between them. The CDR3 extends over 12 amino acids. Germline lookup yields CDR1 MNHEY and CDR2 SMNVEV (reference sequence). CDR3 sequence reads: CASGLYSYEQYF. DNA of the CDR3: TGTGCCAGCGGGCTATACTCCTACGAGCAGTACTTC.

This clone was seen only once. The chain uses TRBV6-5 and TRBJ1-2, with TRBD1 matching 8 bases. J gave up 2 bases and V 6 bases, and 8 bases lay outside the gene matches. CDR3 size: 15 residues. Per the germline V gene, CDR1 is MNHEY and CDR2 is SVGAGI. The CDR3, as DNA: TGTGCCAGCAGAGACGCAGGGGGCCAAAACTATGGCTACACCTTC. This sequence encodes CASRDAGGQNYGYTF.

The rearrangement joins TRBV19 to TRBJ1-4; 9 bases align to TRBD1. The CDR3 has 15 residues. The V and J ends lost 2 bases and 6 bases, in that order; junction bases with no gene match: 4. In germline, CDR1 is LNHDA, CDR2 SQIVND (reference sequence). CDR3 in amino acids: CASSIRDRADEKLFF. CDR3 in DNA: TGTGCCAGTAGTATACGGGACAGGGCGGATGAAAAACTGTTTTTT.